The 18 T cell receptor beta chains below were found in one sample sequenced in a study of blood T cell repertoires in COVID-19. Measured with immunoSEQ multiplex PCR; TCRdb has only the in-frame clones, and not every one. The table lists 200,000 to 300,000 clones, around 84% of them singletons. Sequenced input: peripheral blood. These TCRs come from a woman aged 40 to 49 who had recovered from COVID-19.

CDR3: CASSYRRDTEAFF. Written as DNA, the CDR3 is TGTGCCAGCAGCTACAGGAGAGACACTGAAGCTTTCTTT. The gene calls are TRBV27 and TRBJ1-1; the D gene is possibly TRBD1 (5 bases). V gave up 6 bases and J gave up 3 bases, with 11 bases separating them. CDR1 is MNHEY and CDR2 is SMNVEV in the germline V gene (reference sequence). This CDR3 has 13 amino acids.

This clone occurred once. The rearrangement links TRBV2 to TRBJ2-2, with TRBD1 identical over 8 bases. Germline values: CDR1 SNHLY, CDR2 FYNNEI. J was trimmed by 3 bases and V by 4 bases; bases with no gene match: 7. CDR3 length: 16 residues. The CDR3 sequence is CASSVRQGAHTGELFF. In DNA form, the CDR3 reads TGTGCCAGCAGTGTACGGCAGGGGGCCCACACCGGGGAGCTGTTTTTT. Full variable domain (outside the CDR3, taken from reference TRBV2 and TRBJ2-2): EPEVTQTPSHQVTQMGQEVILRCVPISNHLYFYWYRQILGQKVEFLVSFYNNEISEKSEIFDDQFSVERPDGSNFTLKIRSTKLEDSAMYFCASSVRQGAHTGELFFGEGSRLTVL.

The chain uses TRBV6-5 and TRBJ2-7, with a weak D call TRBD1 (6 bases). Looked up from germline, CDR1 is MNHEY and CDR2 is SVGAGI. V lost 2 bases, J lost 7 bases, and 18 bases lay in between. This CDR3 contains 15 residues. CDR3 in DNA: TGTGCCAGCAGTTACAGGGGCAGGGGCATCGGTGAGCAGTACTTC. It yields the protein CASSYRGRGIGEQYF.

The chain employs TRBV18 and TRBJ2-6, with D perhaps matching TRBD1 (5 bases). Germline CDR1 is KGHSH and CDR2 is LQKENI. There are 19 residues in the CDR3. The germline V and J ends were trimmed by 0 bases and 0 bases, with 15 bases remaining between them. The CDR3 DNA is TGTGCCAGCTCACCACCGAGCGTTACAGGTAGCTCTGGGGCCAACGTCCTGACTTTC. Amino acid sequence: CASSPPSVTGSSGANVLTF. Supplemented by reference TRBV18 and TRBJ2-6, the full variable domain reads NAGVMQNPRHLVRRRGQEARLRCSPMKGHSHVYWYRQLPEEGLKFMVYLQKENIIDESGMPKERFSAEFPKEGPSILRIQQVVRGDSAAYFCASSPPSVTGSSGANVLTFGAGSRLTVL.

The rearrangement uses TRBV6-5 and TRBJ1-4; D unresolved. This CDR3 region has 16 residues. Germline CDR1 reads MNHEY; CDR2 reads SVGAGI. V was clipped by 4 bases and J by 10 bases, with 22 bases between them. CDR3 nucleotides: TGTGCCAGCAGTTCCACGGGATCGCGCCCAATTGGAAAACTGTTTTTT. It is translated as CASSSTGSRPIGKLFF.

The V gene is TRBV7-9, the J gene TRBJ2-3, with TRBD1 as a possible D gene (5 bases). Germline values: CDR1 SEHNR, CDR2 FQNEAQ (reference sequence). The CDR3 is 14 amino acids. V was shortened by 3 bases and J by 5 bases, with 12 bases between the two germline ends. The CDR3 bases are TGTGCCAGCAGCTTCCAGGGATTACGAGATACGCAGTATTTT. This codes for CASSFQGLRDTQYF.

The chain is built from TRBV28 and TRBJ2-7, with 7 bases matching TRBD1. This CDR3 is built from 18 residues. V trimming: 3 bases; J trimming: 2 bases; junction bases outside the gene matches: 16. Germline CDR1 and CDR2: MDHEN and SYDVKM. The CDR3 DNA sequence: TGTGCCAGCAGTTTCCCCCTTTTGCCGGGACAGTGGGCCTACGAGCAGTACTTC. Translation: CASSFPLLPGQWAYEQYF.

The chain combines TRBV5-1 with TRBJ2-5; tentative D call: TRBD1 (5 bases). The CDR3 runs to 16 residues. Trimming removed 0 bases from V and 1 base from J, with 13 bases in between. Per germline, CDR1 SGHRS and CDR2 YFSETQ. In nucleotides, the CDR3 is TGCGCCAGCAGCTTGGGGGTACGACAGTTCCAAGAGACCCAGTACTTC. Amino acid sequence: CASSLGVRQFQETQYF. Complete variable domain (other parts from reference TRBV5-1 and TRBJ2-5): KAGVTQTPRYLIKTRGQQVTLSCSPISGHRSVSWYQQTPGQGLQFLFEYFSETQRNKGNFPGRFSGRQFSNSRSEMNVSTLELGDSALYLCASSLGVRQFQETQYFGPGTRLLVL.

In regard to this clone: A clone one base away is much larger, so this may be a read error. The V and J genes are TRBV5-6 and TRBJ1-6, with a tentative D call TRBD1 (5 bases). V dropped 0 bases and J dropped 4 bases, with 5 bases sitting between them. CDR3 length equals 14 residues. Germline V gene sequence: CDR1 SGHDT, CDR2 YYEEEE. CDR3 region: CASSLGQYNSPLHF. CDR3 coding DNA: TGTGCCAGCAGCTTGGGACAGTATAATTCACCCCTCCACTTT.

This chain joins TRBV9 and TRBJ1-1; D may be TRBD1 (6 bases). The CDR3 loop spans 15 amino acids. V dropped 0 bases and J dropped 1 base, with 10 bases sitting between them. Germline V gene lookup returns CDR1 SGDLS and CDR2 YYNGEE. The CDR3 DNA is TGTGCCAGCAGCGTAGCAGGGGCCGGGAACACTGAAGCTTTCTTT. It specifies CASSVAGAGNTEAFF.

The chain uses TRBV5-4 and TRBJ1-5; 9 nucleotides align to TRBD1. The germline CDR1 and CDR2 sequences are SGHNT and YYREEE (reference sequence). V was pared by 5 bases and J by 0 bases, with 3 bases of the junction left unmatched. The CDR3 extends over 15 amino acids. CDR3 loop: CASSSDRGSNQPQHF. The CDR3 DNA reads TGTGCCAGCAGTTCGGACAGGGGTAGCAATCAGCCCCAGCATTTT. Full variable domain (missing parts from reference TRBV5-4 and TRBJ1-5): ETGVTQSPTHLIKTRGQQVTLRCSSQSGHNTVSWYQQALGQGPQFIFQYYREEENGRGNFPPRFSGLQFPNYSSELNVNALELDDSALYLCASSSDRGSNQPQHFGDGTRLSIL.

The CDR3, as DNA: TGTGCCAGCAGCCCCCCGGCCGCAGGGAGGTACGAGCAGTACTTC. This translates into CASSPPAAGRYEQYF. V and J are TRBV13 and TRBJ2-7, with D possibly being TRBD2 (6 bases). The V and J ends lost 5 bases and 4 bases respectively, with 18 bases between them. This CDR3 has 15 amino acids. Germline CDR1 PRHDT, CDR2 FYEKMQ (reference sequence). Supplemented by reference TRBV13 and TRBJ2-7, the full variable domain reads AAGVIQSPRHLIKEKRETATLKCYPIPRHDTVYWYQQGPGQDPQFLISFYEKMQSDKGSIPDRFSAQQFSDYHSELNMSSLELGDSALYFCASSPPAAGRYEQYFGPGTRLTVT.

The chain joins TRBV24-1 to TRBJ2-1, with D possibly being TRBD2 (5 bases). Germline CDR1 reads KGHDR; CDR2 reads SFDVKD. The CDR3 extends over 16 amino acids. V was shortened by 1 base and J by 0 bases, with 9 bases between the two germline ends. CDR3 nucleotide sequence: TGTGCCACCAGTGATTTCCCGGCGGGCTCCTACAATGAGCAGTTCTTC. This translates into CATSDFPAGSYNEQFF.

The sample holds a few counts of this clone. This chain links TRBV30 with TRBJ1-6; a possible D gene is TRBD1 (6 bases). Trimming shortened V by 3 bases and J by 1 base, and 16 bases separated the two germline ends. CDR3 length: 17 amino acids. Germline V CDR1 and CDR2: GTSNPN, SVGIG (reference sequence). The CDR3 is CAWSATGTGSYNSPLHF. In DNA, the CDR3 is TGTGCCTGGAGCGCTACAGGGACGGGGTCCTATAATTCACCCCTCCACTTT.

This chain links TRBV10-3 with TRBJ1-2, with a possible D match to TRBD1 (5 bases). The length of the CDR3 is 15 residues. CDR1 is ENHRY and CDR2 is SYGVKD in the germline V gene. Trimming shortened V by 2 bases and J by 2 bases, and 12 bases separated the two germline ends. DNA for the CDR3: TGTGCCATCAGTGAGCAGAGGGGACTAAACTATGGCTACACCTTC. This translates into CAISEQRGLNYGYTF.

The chain has TRBV28 and TRBJ2-3, with D uncertain. With 6 bases removed from V and 6 bases from J, the gap between germline ends came to 10 bases. Germline CDR1 reads MDHEN; CDR2 reads SYDVKM. The CDR3 totals 12 residues. CDR3 amino acids: CASSLKADTQYF. Written as DNA, the CDR3 is TGTGCCAGCAGCCTCAAAGCGGATACGCAGTATTTT.

This chain joins TRBV6-6 and TRBJ2-7, with TRBD2 as a possible D gene (6 bases). This CDR3 region has 13 residues. The germline V gene has CDR1 MNHNY and CDR2 SVGAGI (reference sequence). Trimming shortened V by 7 bases and J by 7 bases, and 17 bases separated the two germline ends. DNA for the CDR3: TGTGCCAGCACCGAACGGGCGGGGAGTGAGCAGTACTTC. It translates to CASTERAGSEQYF.

The rearrangement uses TRBV18 and TRBJ2-1; no definite D call. The CDR3 has 14 residues. V was shortened by 0 bases and J by 5 bases, with 8 bases between the two germline ends. Per germline, CDR1 KGHSH and CDR2 LQKENI. The CDR3 DNA sequence: TGTGCCAGCTCACCACCTAGACGGGACAATGAGCAGTTCTTC. Translated, it gives CASSPPRRDNEQFF.